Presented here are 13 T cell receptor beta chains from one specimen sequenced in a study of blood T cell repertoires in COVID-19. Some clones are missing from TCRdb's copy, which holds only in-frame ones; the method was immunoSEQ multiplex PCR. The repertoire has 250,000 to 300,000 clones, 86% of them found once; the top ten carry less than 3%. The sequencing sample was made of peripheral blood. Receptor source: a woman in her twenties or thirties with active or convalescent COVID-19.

DNA for the CDR3: TGCAGTGGAGGCACAGATACGCAGTATTTT. It is translated as CSGGTDTQYF. This chain connects TRBV20-1 to TRBJ2-3; the D is unclear. Trimming left V 7 bases short and J 1 base short, with 3 bases between. CDR3 length: 10 residues. In germline, CDR1 is DFQATT, CDR2 SNEGSKA (reference sequence).

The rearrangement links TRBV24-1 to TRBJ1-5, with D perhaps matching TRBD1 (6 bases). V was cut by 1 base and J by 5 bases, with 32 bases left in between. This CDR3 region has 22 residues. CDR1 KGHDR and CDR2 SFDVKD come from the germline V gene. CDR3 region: CATSDFRLIGRGNAHPDQPQHF. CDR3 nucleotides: TGTGCCACCAGTGATTTTCGTTTAATCGGCAGGGGAAATGCCCATCCGGATCAGCCCCAGCATTTT.

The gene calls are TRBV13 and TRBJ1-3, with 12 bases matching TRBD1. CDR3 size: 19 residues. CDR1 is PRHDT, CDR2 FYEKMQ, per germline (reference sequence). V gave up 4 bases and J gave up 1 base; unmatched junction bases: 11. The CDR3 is CASSSRGTGGAGSGNTIYF. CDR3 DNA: TGTGCCAGCAGCTCCAGGGGGACAGGGGGCGCGGGGTCTGGAAACACCATATATTTT.

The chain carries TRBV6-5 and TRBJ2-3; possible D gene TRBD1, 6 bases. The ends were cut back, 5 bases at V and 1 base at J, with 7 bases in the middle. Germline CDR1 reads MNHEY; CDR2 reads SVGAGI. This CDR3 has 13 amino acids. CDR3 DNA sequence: TGTGCCAGCAGTCACAGGGGCACAGATACGCAGTATTTT. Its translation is CASSHRGTDTQYF.

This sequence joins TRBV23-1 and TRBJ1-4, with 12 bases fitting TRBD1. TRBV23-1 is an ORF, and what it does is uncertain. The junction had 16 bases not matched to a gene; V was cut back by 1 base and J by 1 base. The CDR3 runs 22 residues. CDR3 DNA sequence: TGCGCCAGCAGTCAATTTTATAGTTACCGGGACAGGGGGCGGAGAACTAATGAAAAACTGTTTTTT. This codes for CASSQFYSYRDRGRRTNEKLFF.

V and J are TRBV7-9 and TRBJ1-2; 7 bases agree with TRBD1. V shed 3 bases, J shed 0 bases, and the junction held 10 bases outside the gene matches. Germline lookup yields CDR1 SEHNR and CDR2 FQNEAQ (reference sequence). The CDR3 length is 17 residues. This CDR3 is CASSLLDRQSPNYGYTF. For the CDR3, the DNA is TGTGCCAGCAGCTTGTTGGACAGGCAATCCCCTAACTATGGCTACACCTTC.

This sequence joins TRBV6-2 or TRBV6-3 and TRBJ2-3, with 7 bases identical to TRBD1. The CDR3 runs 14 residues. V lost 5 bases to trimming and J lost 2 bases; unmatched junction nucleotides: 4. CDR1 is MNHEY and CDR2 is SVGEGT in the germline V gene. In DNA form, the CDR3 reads TGTGCCAGCAGTCAGGACAGGACCACAGATACGCAGTATTTT. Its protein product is CASSQDRTTDTQYF.

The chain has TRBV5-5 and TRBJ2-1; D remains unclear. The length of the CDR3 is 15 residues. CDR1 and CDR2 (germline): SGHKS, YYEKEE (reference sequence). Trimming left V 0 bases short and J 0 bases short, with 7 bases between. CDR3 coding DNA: TGTGCCAGCAGCTTGGTCTCTAGCTCCTACAATGAGCAGTTCTTC. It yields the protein CASSLVSSSYNEQFF.

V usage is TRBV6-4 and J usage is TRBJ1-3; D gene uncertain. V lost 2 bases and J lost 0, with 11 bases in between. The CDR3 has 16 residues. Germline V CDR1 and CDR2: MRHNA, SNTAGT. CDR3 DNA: TGTGCCAGCAGTGACCCAAACTCCGGCTCTGGAAACACCATATATTTT. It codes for CASSDPNSGSGNTIYF.

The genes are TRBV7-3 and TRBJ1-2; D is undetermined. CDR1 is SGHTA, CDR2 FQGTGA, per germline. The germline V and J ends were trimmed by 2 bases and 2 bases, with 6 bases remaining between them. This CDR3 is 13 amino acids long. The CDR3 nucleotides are TGTGCCAGCAGCTTAGGCGGGAACTATGGCTACACCTTC. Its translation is CASSLGGNYGYTF.

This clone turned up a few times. The CDR3 bases are TGTGCCAGCAGGTCCCTCGGGGGTCCGGGCGGGGAGCTGTTTTTT. This encodes CASRSLGGPGGELFF. The J gene is TRBJ2-2, the V gene TRBV6-5, with D perhaps matching TRBD2 (6 bases). The ends were cut back, 6 bases at V and 7 bases at J, with 18 bases in the middle. CDR3 length equals 15 residues. Germline assignment: CDR1 MNHEY and CDR2 SVGAGI.

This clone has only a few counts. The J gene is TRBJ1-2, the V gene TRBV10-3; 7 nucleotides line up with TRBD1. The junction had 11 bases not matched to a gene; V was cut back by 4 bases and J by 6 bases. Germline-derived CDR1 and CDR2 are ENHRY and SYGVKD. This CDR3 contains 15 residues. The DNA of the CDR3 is TGTGCCATCAGTGTGTTCAGGGGGAAGAGTGATGGCTACACCTTC. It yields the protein CAISVFRGKSDGYTF.

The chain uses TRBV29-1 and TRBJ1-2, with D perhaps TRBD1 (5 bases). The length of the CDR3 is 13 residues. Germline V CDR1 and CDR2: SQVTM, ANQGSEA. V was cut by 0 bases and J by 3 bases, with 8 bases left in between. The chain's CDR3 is CSVEDGGDYGYTF. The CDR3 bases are TGCAGCGTTGAAGATGGAGGGGACTATGGCTACACCTTC.